This T cell receptor (beta chain) was profiled in a study of T cell changes during pregnancy in multiple sclerosis. Comment on this clone: Other DNA sequences in the sample encode the same CDR3.

Assay used: immunoSEQ multiplex PCR; TCRdb lists only in-frame clones, some missing. The table lists tens of thousands of clones, about nine tenths of them singletons. CDR3 length: 13 residues. Germline CDR1 SGHRS, CDR2 YFSETQ. Between the trimmed V and J ends, which lost 1 base and 4 bases, there was a span of 9 bases. This specimen was peripheral blood, taken after pregnancy. This chain joins TRBV5-1 and TRBJ2-7; D may be TRBD1 (6 bases). This TCR came from a female donor with multiple sclerosis, enrolled in a pregnancy study. For the CDR3, the DNA is TGCGCCAGCAGCTTGCTCACAGGGTACGAGCAGTACTTC. It yields the protein CASSLLTGYEQYF.